This record looks at one TCR beta chain sequence and its context. Germline assignment: CDR1 SGHAT and CDR2 FQNNGV. This CDR3 comprises 14 residues. Trimming left V 0 bases short and J 6 bases short, with 9 bases between. The data derive from a study of blood T cell repertoires in COVID-19. The authors' processing: Cell counts per sample came from amplifying reference gene primers. The repertoire was sequenced with immunoSEQ multiplex PCR; TCRdb's copy has only in-frame clones and lacks some. V, J and clone size are those of that table, while D and trimming were read from the DNA. The sample lists about 480,000 clones; approximately 90% were seen once.

The sequenced sample was PBMCs or T cells enriched from blood (not recorded which). This receptor was taken from a woman in her thirties or forties who had recovered from COVID-19. V is TRBV11-2 and J is TRBJ2-1, with D possibly being TRBD2 (5 bases). As DNA, the CDR3 is TGTGCCAGCAGCTTAGATCGCCGGGGCAATGAGCAGTTCTTC. Translated, it gives CASSLDRRGNEQFF.